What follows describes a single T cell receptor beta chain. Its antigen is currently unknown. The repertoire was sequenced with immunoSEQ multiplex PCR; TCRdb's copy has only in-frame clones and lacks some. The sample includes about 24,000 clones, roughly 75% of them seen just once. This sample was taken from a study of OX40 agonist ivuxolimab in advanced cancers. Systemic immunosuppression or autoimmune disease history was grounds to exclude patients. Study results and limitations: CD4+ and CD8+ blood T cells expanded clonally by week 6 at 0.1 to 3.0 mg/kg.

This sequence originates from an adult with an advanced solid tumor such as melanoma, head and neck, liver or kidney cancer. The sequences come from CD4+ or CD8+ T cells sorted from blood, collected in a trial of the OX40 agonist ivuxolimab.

The CDR3 DNA reads as TGTGCCAGCTCACCACAGGCTCCTAGCGGGGCAGATACGCAGTATTTT. It specifies CASSPQAPSGADTQYF. J is TRBJ2-3 and V is TRBV18; TRBD2 aligns across 9 bases. The CDR3 runs 16 residues. The trim removed 1 base at V and 4 bases at J, leaving 6 bases unmatched. Germline loops: CDR1 KGHSH, CDR2 LQKENI. Supplemented by reference TRBV18 and TRBJ2-3, the full variable domain reads NAGVMQNPRHLVRRRGQEARLRCSPMKGHSHVYWYRQLPEEGLKFMVYLQKENIIDESGMPKERFSAEFPKEGPSILRIQQVVRGDSAAYFCASSPQAPSGADTQYFGPGTRLTVL.